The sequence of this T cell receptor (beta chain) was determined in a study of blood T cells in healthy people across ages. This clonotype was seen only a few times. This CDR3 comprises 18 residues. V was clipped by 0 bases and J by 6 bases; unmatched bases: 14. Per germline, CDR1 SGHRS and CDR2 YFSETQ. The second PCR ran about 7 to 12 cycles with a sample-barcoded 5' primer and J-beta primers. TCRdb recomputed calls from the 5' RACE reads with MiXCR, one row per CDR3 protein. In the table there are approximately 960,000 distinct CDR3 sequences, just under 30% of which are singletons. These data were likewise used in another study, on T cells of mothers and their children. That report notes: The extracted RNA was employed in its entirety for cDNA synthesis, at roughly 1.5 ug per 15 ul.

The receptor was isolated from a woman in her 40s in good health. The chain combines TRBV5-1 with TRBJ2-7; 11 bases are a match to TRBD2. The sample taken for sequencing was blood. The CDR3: CASSLALVAGGPRSEQYF. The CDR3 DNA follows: TGCGCCAGCAGCTTGGCCTTGGTAGCGGGGGGGCCGCGGAGCGAGCAGTACTTC.